Listed below are T cell receptor beta chains from one sample, sequenced in a study of shared clonotypes between healthy human individuals. Sequencing used immunoSEQ multiplex PCR; TCRdb keeps in-frame clones, though not all of them. The sample includes about a million clones, approximately 77% of them seen just once. The sample was memory CD4+ T cells from PBMCs. All receptors derive from a man between 18 and 29 years old in good health. Some clones in this sample may be carry-over from other donors' samples. CDR3s include the opening cysteine and the closing phenylalanine or tryptophan. A D gene is named only where the DNA matches it firmly.

V	J	D	DNA	CDR3
TRBV21-1	TRBJ2-7	-	-	CASRNVGTGATEQYF
TRBV6-1	TRBJ2-2	-	TGTGCCAGCAACGGCCGAACCGTAACCGGGGAGCTGTTTTTT	CASNGRTVTGELFF
TRBV10-3	TRBJ2-7	TRBD1	TGTGCCGCCGGGACAGTCTCCTACGAGCAGTACTTC	CAAGTVSYEQYF
TRBV7-2	TRBJ1-2	-	TGTGCCAGCAGCCCCCCGGCAGGGCGGTATGGCTACACCTTC	CASSPPAGRYGYTF
TRBV6-5	TRBJ2-1	-	TGTGCCAGCACCCATGGGACTGAGCAGTTCTTC	CASTHGTEQFF
TRBV4-3	TRBJ1-2	-	TGCGCCAGCAGTCCCGGCAGGCCAGACTATGGCTACACCTTC	CASSPGRPDYGYTF
TRBV7-2	TRBJ2-7	TRBD2	TGTGCCAGCAGCTCCGGGACTAGCGGGAGGGTCGAGCAGTACTTC	CASSSGTSGRVEQYF
TRBV2	TRBJ1-5	TRBD1	TGTGCCAGCAGGGATACAGGGGAAGGGGCGGGAGGTCAGCCCCAGCATTTT	CASRDTGEGAGGQPQHF
TRBV27	TRBJ2-5	-	TGTGCCAGCAGCCTACAGGACAGTAAGTCTATTTGGGAGACCCAGTACTTC	CASSLQDSKSIWETQYF
TRBV6-1	TRBJ2-3	-	TGTGCCACCGGGGCTTCTAGCGCAGATACGCAGTATTTT	CATGASSADTQYF